This T cell receptor (beta chain) was captured in a study of CD8 T cells in ankylosing spondylitis. The study, taken as a whole, reports: Certain motif variants had earlier been reported in reactive arthritis synovial fluid and blood.

This clonotype has just one count. The antigen remains unidentified. One end of the junction does not line up with germline, which may come from a read error. This CDR3 region has 12 residues. TCRdb re-called the 5' RACE reads with MiXCR, one entry per CDR3 protein. This sample carries around 100,000 distinct CDR3 sequences, 20% to 30% of them seen once, and the ten largest clones take around 12%. The sequenced material came from synovial fluid, either unsorted or a sorted T cell fraction (not recorded which). This sequence originates from a male donor with ankylosing spondylitis. The chain combines TRBV12-3 or TRBV12-4 with TRBJ2-1; tentative D call: TRBD1 (5 bases). The CDR3 sequence is CASSLSSRAPVF. For the CDR3, the DNA is TGTGCCAGCAGTTTATCGAGCAGGGCCCCGGTCTTC.